Following are 3 T cell receptor beta chains from one sample sequenced in a study of siplizumab effects on memory and regulatory T cells. Their specific antigens are unknown. TCRdb's copy holds only in-frame clones and misses some; the assay was immunoSEQ multiplex PCR. The data contain nearly 20,000 clones, 44% of them singletons. Coculture of the mixed lymphocyte reaction cells took place at 37 degrees C and lasted more than five days. Sequenced: CFSE-low (dividing) CD4+ T cells sorted from an allogeneic mixed lymphocyte reaction. The receptors derive from a human donor in good health; the cells came from an allogeneic mixed lymphocyte reaction. Some clones in this sample may be carry-over from other donors' samples.

This chain connects TRBV5-4 to TRBJ2-1; 8 bases are shared with TRBD2. Per the germline V gene, CDR1 is SGHNT and CDR2 is YYREEE (reference sequence). This CDR3 is 16 amino acids long. Unmatched junction bases numbered 9, after V lost 3 bases and J lost 4 bases. The CDR3 coding sequence is TGTGCCAGCAGCTCCCCCATTGGCGGGAGGTACAATGAGCAGTTCTTC. This sequence encodes CASSSPIGGRYNEQFF.

This clone was recorded at least ten times. V and J are TRBV7-2 and TRBJ2-3; D not resolved. CDR1 and CDR2 from the germline V gene are SGHTA and FQGNSA. CDR3 size: 16 residues. V lost 0 bases, J lost 4 bases, and 14 bases lay in between. CDR3 in amino acids: CASSLAVSPGPDTQYF. CDR3 sequence (DNA): TGTGCCAGCAGCTTAGCGGTCTCCCCAGGTCCAGATACGCAGTATTTT.

This clone was seen only a few times. The chain employs TRBV19 and TRBJ2-7; D is uncertain. Trimming shortened V by 5 bases and J by 3 bases, and 14 bases separated the two germline ends. This CDR3 contains 14 residues. Germline-derived CDR1 and CDR2 are LNHDA and SQIVND (reference sequence). The DNA of the CDR3 is TGTGCCAGTAGTCAACGGGTGGTTCACTACGAGCAGTACTTC. Protein: CASSQRVVHYEQYF.